A single sample is the source of the 4 T cell receptor beta chains below, sequenced in a study of shared clonotypes between healthy human individuals. The repertoire was sequenced with immunoSEQ multiplex PCR; TCRdb's copy has only in-frame clones and lacks some. The sample lists 2.3 million or so clones, roughly 93% occurring once. The sequencing sample was made of naive CD4+ T cells from PBMCs. The subset here: CD45RA+ positively selected. The receptors derive from a man younger than 35 in good health. Some clones in this sample may be carry-over from other donors' samples.

This rearrangement joins TRBV30 to TRBJ2-5; TRBD2 aligns across 7 bases. The CDR3 length is 13 residues. CDR1 GTSNPN and CDR2 SVGIG come from the germline V gene (reference sequence). The DNA for the CDR3 is TGTGCTTCGGATGCCGGGACTAAGGCGACCCAGTACTTC. It translates to CASDAGTKATQYF.

This clone was counted a single time. The CDR3 here is CASPEGMVTGELFF. The CDR3 region has the DNA TGTGCCAGCCCTGAGGGGATGGTCACCGGGGAGCTGTTTTTT. V is TRBV7-9 and J is TRBJ2-2, with D perhaps given as TRBD1 or TRBD2 (5 bases each). The V gene's germline CDR1 is SEHNR and CDR2 FQNEAQ (reference sequence). The CDR3 spans 14 residues. V lost 8 bases to trimming and J lost 4 bases, with 14 bases between them.

The rearrangement uses TRBV7-9 and TRBJ1-5; 11 bases line up with TRBD1. V was pared by 5 bases and J by 6 bases, with 9 bases of the junction left unmatched. Germline V gene lookup returns CDR1 SEHNR and CDR2 FQNEAQ (reference sequence). There are 16 residues in the CDR3. The CDR3 reads CASSNLGQGASQPQHF. CDR3 coding DNA: TGTGCCAGCAGCAACCTAGGACAGGGGGCGAGTCAGCCCCAGCATTTT.

This chain connects TRBV5-1 to TRBJ2-7, with TRBD2 identical over 8 bases. The CDR3 is 17 residues long. V shed 0 bases and J 0 bases; nucleotides not matched to a gene: 8. From germline, CDR1 is SGHRS and CDR2 YFSETQ. This CDR3 is CASSLGMAGGGSYEQYF. For the CDR3, the DNA is TGCGCCAGCAGCTTGGGTATGGCGGGAGGTGGCTCCTACGAGCAGTACTTC. Looking up the rest from reference TRBV5-1 and TRBJ2-7 gives the full variable domain: KAGVTQTPRYLIKTRGQQVTLSCSPISGHRSVSWYQQTPGQGLQFLFEYFSETQRNKGNFPGRFSGRQFSNSRSEMNVSTLELGDSALYLCASSLGMAGGGSYEQYFGPGTRLTVT.